The sequence of this TCR beta chain was determined in a study of shared clonotypes between healthy human individuals (dated by TCRdb to about 2020). About the investigation overall: The cohort comprised two women and three men aged 18 to 49 years. To increase sequencing depth and limit assay-specific biases, different laboratories used diverse techniques to prepare libraries and sequence TCR repertoires. Per donor, three plates each were used for CD4 naive and CD4 memory, two for CD8 naive, and one for CD8 memory. The study deeply sequenced blood TCR repertoires of five healthy adults to estimate repertoire size and the extent of clonotype sharing between individuals. Between about 0.94 and 8.9 billion PBMCs per donor were obtained by leukapheresis.

General study outcomes and caveats: Higher generation probabilities were observed for clonotypes shared by all four sorted-subset donors than for non-shared clonotypes. Because the study included only a small number of donors, the genetic and exposure-history diversity represented was limited. Larger estimated clonotype richness was generally found for naive subsets than for memory subsets. Based on pairwise subsampling, the degree of clonotype sharing among donors was expected to be affected by sequencing depth. Incomplete sequencing was indicated by rarefaction of sorted-subset datasets, despite the large sequencing depth. Sampling was restricted to blood, and TCR repertoires in tissues likely differ from the TCR repertoires found in blood. Sharing across a handful of donors was observed for around 5% of naive CD4, 3% to 4% of naive CD8, about 2.3% of memory CD4, and over 0.3% of memory CD8 clonotypes.

Details on this clone: Its antigen remains unidentified. No clone much larger than this one lies a single base away; base qualities are absent. This sample includes further DNA sequences coding for the same CDR3.

Its CDR3 holds 15 amino acids, cysteine through phenylalanine. Of the read, only the CDR3 DNA is kept; its 45 bases are in frame from base 1. Looking up the germline V gene yields CDR1 MNHEY and CDR2 SVGAGI. Clipping removes 6 bases from V and 0 bases from J, with 4 as the unmatched junction base count. Using the deep immunoSEQ assay, multiplex PCR amplified TCR CDR3 regions from genomic DNA. Genomic DNA extracted from each cell subset was distributed evenly over all wells of several immunoSEQ 96-well plates, and each plate served as one replicate. For sorted subsets, each replicate PCR was loaded with around 200 ng genomic DNA, equivalent to 30,000 or so T cell genomes. The purified libraries were quantified using a Qubit 3.0 fluorometer, sized with a Bioanalyzer 2100, and then quantified again using the KAPA Library Quantification kit. A separate single-read 150-cycle Illumina NextSeq 550 flow cell was used to sequence each immunoSEQ 96-well plate. Per the original workflow: Because the immunoSEQ output held only junctional sequences and lacked quality scores, the filtering could not match the filtering applied to full-length reads. Sequences were annotated with PyIR, a Python wrapper for IgBLAST v1.9, and V/J genes and CDR3 were assigned using IMGT germline references. Reads with weak V/J assignments (E-value above 1e-6), missing CDR3, stop codons, out-of-frame junctions, or ambiguous translated residues were removed. A V3J clonotype was defined by an identical inferred V gene, J gene, and CDR3 amino acid sequence. The percentage overlap between two repertoires was calculated by dividing the number of shared unique clonotypes by the size of the smaller repertoire. RTK rarefaction, the Chao1 estimator, and Recon v2.1 estimates of unobserved clonotypes were used to assess repertoire richness. Generation probabilities were computed with OLGA for all TCRbeta clonotypes obtained by the gDNA method from a few donors. In TCRdb, the immuneACCESS table is reduced to in-frame sequences with V and J assigned. These tables do not hold every clone; where another copy was compared, an unresolved V gene accounts for under half, and the others remain unexplained. Clone size and the V and J calls come from that table; the DNA yielded D and trimming. For this sample there are a few million clones; around 95% appear just once. More than 0.1% of the sample is in the top ten clones.

The donors were healthy, HIV-negative adults who had no recently reported acute infections or vaccinations. All donors were Caucasian adults living in Nashville, Tennessee, USA. CD4+ T cells were enriched through magnetic negative selection, after which naive cells were positively selected on CD45RA and the remaining negative fraction served as the memory subset. Blood was collected by leukapheresis, and PBMCs were isolated by Ficoll-Histopaque density gradient centrifugation and then cryopreserved in liquid nitrogen vapor phase. Analytical flow cytometry was used to check the purity and quantity of each magnetically sorted T cell population. Genomic DNA was isolated from every sorted fraction and measured by UV absorbance on a Nanodrop 2000c.

This clonotype was obtained from a man younger than 35 in good health. The V and J segments used are TRBV6-5 and TRBJ2-2; the junction holds 7 bases that match TRBD1. The sequenced sample was naive CD4+ T cells sorted from blood. Taken with the paper, the label for cell subset or site translates to: CD45RA+ positively selected. The nucleotide sequence reads as follows: TGTGCCAGCAGCCGTGGGACAGCGAACACCGGGGAGCTGTTTTTT. Its protein reads: CASSRGTANTGELFF.